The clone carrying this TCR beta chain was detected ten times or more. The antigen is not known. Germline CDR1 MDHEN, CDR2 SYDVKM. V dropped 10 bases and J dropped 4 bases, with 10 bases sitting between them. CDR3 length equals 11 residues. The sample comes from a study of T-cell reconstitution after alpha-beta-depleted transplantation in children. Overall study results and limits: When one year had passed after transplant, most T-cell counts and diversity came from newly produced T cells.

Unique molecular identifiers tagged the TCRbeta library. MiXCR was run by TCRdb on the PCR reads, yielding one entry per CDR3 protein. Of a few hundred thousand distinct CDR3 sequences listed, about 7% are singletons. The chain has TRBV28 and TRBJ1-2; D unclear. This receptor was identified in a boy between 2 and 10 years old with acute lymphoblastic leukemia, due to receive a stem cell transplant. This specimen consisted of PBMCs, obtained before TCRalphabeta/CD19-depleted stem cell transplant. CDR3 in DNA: TGTGCCACTACCGCGGTCTATGGCTACACCTTC. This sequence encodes CATTAVYGYTF.